These 5 T cell receptor beta chains were sequenced from one sample in a study of T cell clonotyping in hematopoietic cell transplantation. Time point: recipient sample about 28 days before transplant, after cytoreduction. TCRdb's copy holds only in-frame clones and misses some; the assay was immunoSEQ multiplex PCR. Of about 76,000 clones detected, 90% to 96% appear once; the ten largest clones hold roughly 1.5%. This specimen consisted of peripheral blood mononuclear cells, obtained before stem cell transplant. The receptors shown here come from a woman aged 50 to 65 with acute myeloid leukemia. Some clones in this sample may be carry-over from other donors' samples.

The chain couples TRBV30 to TRBJ1-2, with D unresolved. Per the germline V gene, CDR1 is GTSNPN and CDR2 is SVGIG (reference sequence). The CDR3 has 12 residues. V lost 4 bases and J 5 bases, leaving 11 bases between the germline ends. CDR3 sequence (DNA): TGTGCCTGGACGGAGGGCATGTATGGCTACACCTTC. Translation gives CAWTEGMYGYTF.

V and J are TRBV25-1 and TRBJ1-5; tentatively, D is TRBD1 (5 bases). The germline V and J ends were trimmed by 3 bases and 4 bases, with 16 bases remaining between them. Per germline, CDR1 MGHDK and CDR2 SYGVNS. The CDR3 contains 16 residues. The CDR3 DNA sequence: TGTGCCAGCAGTGATTATACCGGGACCGAAAATCAGCCCCAGCATTTT. It translates to CASSDYTGTENQPQHF. Together with reference TRBV25-1 and TRBJ1-5, the CDR3 gives the full variable domain: EADIYQTPRYLVIGTGKKITLECSQTMGHDKMYWYQQDPGMELHLIHYSYGVNSTEKGDLSSESTVSRIRTEHFPLTLESARPSHTSQYLCASSDYTGTENQPQHFGDGTRLSIL.

The chain uses TRBV11-2 and TRBJ2-2, with D perhaps assigned TRBD1 or TRBD2 (5 bases each). CDR1 and CDR2 (germline): SGHAT, FQNNGV. V lost 1 base, J lost 4 bases, and 13 bases lay in between. CDR3 length: 16 residues. The CDR3 here is CASSLVPGRTTGELFF. CDR3 in DNA: TGTGCCAGCAGCTTAGTCCCGGGGCGAACCACCGGGGAGCTGTTTTTT.

The rearrangement joins TRBV19 to TRBJ1-2; D is undetermined. From germline, CDR1 is LNHDA and CDR2 SQIVND (reference sequence). V was shortened by 2 bases and J by 2 bases, with 21 bases between the two germline ends. This CDR3 has 18 amino acids. The chain's CDR3 is CASSIRTSRGLGNYGYTF. DNA of the CDR3: TGTGCCAGTAGTATACGGACCAGTAGAGGTCTCGGGAACTATGGCTACACCTTC.

The chain combines TRBV30 with TRBJ1-5; the D gene is possibly TRBD1 (5 bases). V was trimmed by 8 bases and J by 9 bases, leaving 17 bases between them. The germline gives CDR1 GTSNPN, CDR2 SVGIG (reference sequence). The CDR3 is 12 residues long. The CDR3 DNA reads as TGTGCCAGCACAAAGGGGAGCGGGCCCCAGCATTTT. Residues: CASTKGSGPQHF.